Listed below are T cell receptor beta chains from one sample, sequenced in a study of blood T cell repertoires in COVID-19. TCRdb's table, derived via immunoSEQ multiplex PCR, lists solely in-frame clones and lacks some. The sample has some 210,000 clones; around 80% are singletons. The sequencing input was peripheral blood. These TCRs come from a woman aged 40 to 50 with acute or convalescent COVID-19. CDR3s include the opening cysteine and the closing phenylalanine or tryptophan. A D gene is named only where the DNA matches it firmly. Size tells how often a clone was seen (once, few, many) or the class of an expanded clone, and some rows leave it out.

abundance	len	d_gene	v_gene	j_gene	CDR3nt	CDR3aa
NA	15	NA	TRBV25-1	TRBJ2-5	TGTGCCAGCAAGGGGACTGAAAGGTACCAAGAGACCCAGTACTTC	CASKGTERYQETQYF
NA	11	NA	TRBV12-3/TRBV12-4	TRBJ2-1	TGTGCCAGCAGTTTGCGACAGGAGCAGTTCTTC	CASSLRQEQFF
NA	14	NA	TRBV6-5	TRBJ2-5	TGTGCCAGCAGTTACTCGGGAGGCGCGGAGACCCAGTACTTC	CASSYSGGAETQYF
NA	18	TRBD2	TRBV4-3	TRBJ2-7	TGCGCCAGCAGCCAGGGCCCCCTGGGTGCGGGAGGGCTCTACGAGCAGTACTTC	CASSQGPLGAGGLYEQYF
once	12	NA	TRBV2	TRBJ2-3	TGTGCCAGCAGGTGGAGCGACCCCTCGCAGTATTTT	CASRWSDPSQYF
NA	15	TRBD1	TRBV5-5	TRBJ1-2	TGTGCCAGCAGCTTGTTGCAGGGGGCTGGGTATGGCTACACCTTC	CASSLLQGAGYGYTF
few	13	TRBD1	TRBV7-7	TRBJ1-5	TGTGCCAGCAGCCAGGACAGGGACCAGCCCCAGCATTTT	CASSQDRDQPQHF
NA	15	TRBD1	TRBV5-1	TRBJ1-3	TGCGCCAGCAGCTCGGGACAGGGAGCTGGAAACACCATATATTTT	CASSSGQGAGNTIYF
NA	14	NA	TRBV6-2/TRBV6-3	TRBJ1-2	TGTGCCAGCAGCCCCCGGGGGAACGGGAATGGCTACACCTTC	CASSPRGNGNGYTF
NA	14	NA	TRBV5-6	TRBJ1-2	TGTGCCAGCAGCTTGCGGACGGGGGGCTATGGCTACACCTTC	CASSLRTGGYGYTF
NA	17	TRBD1	TRBV19	TRBJ1-1	TGTGCCAGTAGTCTAAGGACAGGGGGCTCTTTAAACACTGAAGCTTTCTTT	CASSLRTGGSLNTEAFF
NA	14	NA	TRBV6-5	TRBJ1-1	TGTGCCAGCAATGGGGCAGGCTCGAACACTGAAGCTTTCTTT	CASNGAGSNTEAFF
NA	15	TRBD2	TRBV19	TRBJ2-1	TGTGCCAGTAGTATGACTAGCGGGGGGGCAAATGAGCAGTTCTTC	CASSMTSGGANEQFF
NA	16	TRBD2	TRBV4-1	TRBJ2-7	TGCGCCAGCAGCCACTCCGGGGGGACGGCGTCCTACGAGCAGTACTTC	CASSHSGGTASYEQYF
NA	15	NA	TRBV9	TRBJ2-7	TGTGCCAGCAGCGCGGAGACAGGCCCCTCTGGGGAGCAGTACTTC	CASSAETGPSGEQYF
NA	13	TRBD2	TRBV7-6	TRBJ2-3	TGTGCCAGCAGCCAGCGGGGAGGAGATACGCAGTATTTT	CASSQRGGDTQYF
once	13	TRBD2	TRBV10-1	TRBJ2-3	TGCGCCACCGGGGGGACTACCACAGATACGCAGTATTTT	CATGGTTTDTQYF
NA	14	NA	TRBV6-5	TRBJ2-6	TGTGCCAGCAGGAGGGATGCTGGGGCCAACGTCCTGACTTTC	CASRRDAGANVLTF
NA	12	NA	TRBV2	TRBJ2-3	TGTGCCAGCAGCACTCTTGGAGATACGCAGTATTTT	CASSTLGDTQYF
NA	16	TRBD1	TRBV9	TRBJ2-3	TGTGCCAGCAGACGAGATCCAGGGGGCGCAACAGATACGCAGTATTTT	CASRRDPGGATDTQYF
NA	16	NA	TRBV13	TRBJ1-1	TGTGCCAGCAGCTTCAGGGGCAGGACCCTGAACACTGAAGCTTTCTTT	CASSFRGRTLNTEAFF
few	9	TRBD1	TRBV11-3	TRBJ1-1	TGTGCCAGAGAGGGGGCAGCTTTCTTT	CAREGAAFF
NA	14	NA	TRBV12-5	TRBJ2-5	TGTGCTAGTGGTTTCCTGACAAGCCAAGAGACCCAGTACTTC	CASGFLTSQETQYF
NA	13	TRBD1	TRBV10-2	TRBJ1-2	TGCGCCAGCAGGGGACAGGGCTATGTGGGCTACACCTTC	CASRGQGYVGYTF
NA	15	TRBD1	TRBV6-5	TRBJ1-6	TGTGCCAGCATGGTGAGGACAGGGGGTGACTCACCCCTCCACTTT	CASMVRTGGDSPLHF
NA	14	TRBD1	TRBV7-6	TRBJ2-7	TGTGCCAGCAGCTTAGGTGACAGGGGTTACGAGCAGTACTTC	CASSLGDRGYEQYF
NA	15	TRBD1	TRBV11-2	TRBJ2-1	TGTGCCAGCAGCTTAGGACAGGGTCTCAACAATGAGCAGTTCTTC	CASSLGQGLNNEQFF
NA	16	NA	TRBV6-4	TRBJ2-1	TGTGCCAGCAGTGTCATAGAGACTACTACCTACAATGAGCAGTTCTTC	CASSVIETTTYNEQFF
NA	16	TRBD1	TRBV14	TRBJ1-6	TGTGCCAGCAGCCAAGGATCAGGGGGTTATAATTCACCCCTCCACTTT	CASSQGSGGYNSPLHF
NA	16	NA	TRBV7-8	TRBJ2-2	TGTGCCAGCAGCTTAGTGTCTGGGGGCAGCGCCGGGGAGCTGTTTTTT	CASSLVSGGSAGELFF
NA	15	TRBD2	TRBV5-5	TRBJ2-5	TGTGCCAGCAGCCCTGTGACTAGCGGGGGGGAGACCCAGTACTTC	CASSPVTSGGETQYF
NA	15	NA	TRBV29-1	TRBJ1-3	TGCAGCGTTGAAGAATCCAGGCCGGCTGGAAACACCATATATTTT	CSVEESRPAGNTIYF
once	14	NA	TRBV28	TRBJ1-2	TGTGCCAGCAGTCGATCAGACAGAAACTATGGCTACACCTTC	CASSRSDRNYGYTF
few	15	NA	TRBV11-3	TRBJ2-3	TGTGCCAGCAGCGAGCCCGGTTCTAGCACAGATACGCAGTATTTT	CASSEPGSSTDTQYF
NA	14	NA	TRBV4-1	TRBJ2-1	TGCGCCAGCAGCCAAGATATACTTTACAATGAGCAGTTCTTC	CASSQDILYNEQFF
NA	13	NA	TRBV24-1	TRBJ2-2	TGTGCCACCTCCTATGGTGTAACCGGGGAGCTGTTTTTT	CATSYGVTGELFF
NA	14	NA	TRBV5-1	TRBJ2-3	TGTGCCAGCAGCTTGGGTAGCGGCACAGATACGCAGTATTTT	CASSLGSGTDTQYF
NA	11	NA	TRBV29-1	TRBJ2-3	TGCAGCTTTCCCTTCCCGGATACGCAGTATTTT	CSFPFPDTQYF
once	13	TRBD2	TRBV10-3	TRBJ2-1	TGTGCCATCAGTGGACTAGCGGCGGATGAGCAGTTCTTC	CAISGLAADEQFF
NA	14	TRBD1	TRBV3-1/TRBV3-2	TRBJ2-1	TGTGCCAGCAGCCAAGGGACAGGGGGGTATGAGCAGTTCTTC	CASSQGTGGYEQFF
NA	14	NA	TRBV5-5	TRBJ2-7	TGTGCCAGCACCACAGGGATACCCTCCTACGAGCAGTACTTC	CASTTGIPSYEQYF
NA	17	NA	TRBV6-4	TRBJ2-1	TGTGCCAGCAGTGACCCCCCCACTGAGGTCGTCTACAATGAGCAGTTCTTC	CASSDPPTEVVYNEQFF
NA	14	TRBD2	TRBV4-1	TRBJ2-1	TGCGCCAGCAGCCACGGACTAGCGGGGCGTGAGCAGTTCTTC	CASSHGLAGREQFF
NA	13	NA	TRBV5-6	TRBJ1-5	TGTGCCAGCAGCCGACGGGTCAATCAGCCCCAGCATTTT	CASSRRVNQPQHF
NA	14	TRBD1	TRBV5-1	TRBJ1-4	TGCGCCAGCAGCCCCAGGGGGCGAGCTGAAAAACTGTTTTTT	CASSPRGRAEKLFF
once	14	TRBD1	TRBV27	TRBJ1-1	TGTGCCAGCAGTCCAGGACAGGGGCTGACTGAAGCTTTCTTT	CASSPGQGLTEAFF